Listed here are 27 T cell receptor beta chains from one sample, sequenced in a study of blood T cell repertoires in COVID-19. Clones were read by immunoSEQ multiplex PCR, and TCRdb kept only the in-frame ones, dropping some. This sample has 200,000 to 300,000 clones, with roughly 88% found just once. Sequences were obtained from PBMCs or T cells enriched from blood (not recorded which). The receptor source for this set is a woman aged 35 to 49 with acute COVID-19.

The chain links TRBV18 to TRBJ2-1, with D tentatively TRBD1 (6 bases). This CDR3 contains 18 residues. The V gene lost 2 bases and the J gene lost 4 bases, with 21 bases spanning the gap. The V gene's germline CDR1 is KGHSH and CDR2 LQKENI. CDR3 residues: CASSPNWWGHKGYNEQFF. CDR3 DNA: TGTGCCAGCTCACCAAACTGGTGGGGGCATAAAGGATACAATGAGCAGTTCTTC.

The V gene is TRBV11-3, the J gene TRBJ2-2; D is possibly TRBD1 (6 bases). The CDR3 totals 18 residues. CDR1 and CDR2 from the germline V gene are SGHNT and YENEEA. V dropped 1 base and J dropped 5 bases, with 20 bases sitting between them. CDR3 in amino acids: CASSLALRDNRGTGELFF. CDR3 bases: TGTGCCAGCAGCTTAGCCCTCCGGGACAACAGAGGAACCGGGGAGCTGTTTTTT. The full variable domain, with the rest looked up from reference TRBV11-3 and TRBJ2-2, is EAGVVQSPRYKIIEKKQPVAFWCNPISGHNTLYWYLQNLGQGPELLIRYENEEAVDDSQLPKDRFSAERLKGVDSTLKIQPAELGDSAVYLCASSLALRDNRGTGELFFGEGSRLTVL.

Points on this clone: This CDR3 is missing its conserved last phenylalanine or tryptophan, likely due to a read error. The limits of the CDR3 on the DNA are not certain, so only TCRdb's listed CDR3 is given. V usage is TRBV6-2 or TRBV6-3 and J usage is TRBJ2-4; the table gives TRBD2 as D, unverified against the DNA. CDR1 and CDR2 (germline): MNHEY, SVGEGT. A total of 15 residues make up the CDR3, ends included. This CDR3 is CASSSFGREPGTFLS.

J is TRBJ2-7 and V is TRBV21-1; no check of the table's D call, TRBD2, against the DNA was made. TRBV21-1 is marked as a pseudogene. This CDR3 is 12 amino acids long. DNA of the CDR3: TGTGCCAGCAGCAAATGCGCCTACGAGCAGTACGTC. The encoded protein is CASSKCAYEQYV.

This chain links TRBV21-1 with TRBJ1-4. TRBV21-1 is listed as a pseudogene. The CDR3 spans 15 residues. The DNA for the CDR3 is TGTGCCAGCAGCAAAGGGAGGTTATCTAATGAAAAACTGTTTTTT. Protein: CASSKGRLSNEKLFF.

The V call is TRBV7-2, the J call TRBJ2-5; no clear D. The CDR3 sequence is 14 residues long. Germline V gives CDR1 SGHTA, CDR2 FQGNSA. The V end lost 2 bases, the J end lost 4 bases, and 11 bases lay between the germline ends. This CDR3 is CASSLTKQVETQYF. The CDR3, as DNA: TGTGCCAGCAGCTTAACTAAACAAGTAGAGACCCAGTACTTC.

The chain employs TRBV29-1 and TRBJ2-3; D is perhaps TRBD1 (6 bases). CDR1 and CDR2 (germline): SQVTM, ANQGSEA. This CDR3 has 13 amino acids. V was shortened by 8 bases and J by 1 base, with 13 bases between the two germline ends. CDR3 in DNA: TGCAGCACCCGCGCAGGGGGCACAGATACGCAGTATTTT. This sequence encodes CSTRAGGTDTQYF.

This chain uses TRBV13 with TRBJ1-5; possible D gene TRBD1, 5 bases. Germline V CDR1 and CDR2: PRHDT, FYEKMQ (reference sequence). CDR3 size: 14 residues. V lost 0 bases and J lost 4, with 7 bases in between. In DNA, the CDR3 is TGTGCCAGCAGCTTAGGAGACAGAAATCAGCCCCAGCATTTT. Amino acids: CASSLGDRNQPQHF. The whole variable domain, filled in from reference TRBV13 and TRBJ1-5, reads AAGVIQSPRHLIKEKRETATLKCYPIPRHDTVYWYQQGPGQDPQFLISFYEKMQSDKGSIPDRFSAQQFSDYHSELNMSSLELGDSALYFCASSLGDRNQPQHFGDGTRLSIL.

The J gene is TRBJ1-1, the V gene TRBV5-6; D is undetermined. Trimming took off 5 bases at V and 1 base at J, with 9 bases between the two ends. Germline-derived CDR1 and CDR2 are SGHDT and YYEEEE. The CDR3 runs to 13 residues. The CDR3 is CASRRRENTEAFF. CDR3 coding DNA: TGTGCCAGCAGGAGGAGAGAGAACACTGAAGCTTTCTTT.

The sample holds a few counts of this clone. V usage is TRBV11-3 and J usage is TRBJ2-3; 9 bases are a match to TRBD2. V lost 0 bases and J lost 3; bases outside the gene matches: 7. CDR1 is SGHNT, CDR2 YENEEA, per germline. There are 17 residues in the CDR3. CDR3 in DNA: TGTGCCAGCAGCTTAGACCCACTAGCGGGCGTAACAGATACGCAGTATTTT. Encoded protein: CASSLDPLAGVTDTQYF.

This rearrangement joins TRBV18 to TRBJ2-7; 8 bases are shared with TRBD1. This CDR3 is 13 amino acids long. V gave up 5 bases and J gave up 4 bases; unmatched junction bases: 4. Germline V gene lookup returns CDR1 KGHSH and CDR2 LQKENI. CDR3 in DNA: TGTGCCAGCTCATCTGGACAGGGTTACGAGCAGTACTTC. Translated, it gives CASSSGQGYEQYF.

The rearrangement joins TRBV5-4 to TRBJ2-3; D possibly corresponds to TRBD2 (6 bases). Per the germline V gene, CDR1 is SGHNT and CDR2 is YYREEE (reference sequence). This CDR3 comprises 14 residues. The V end was cut by 2 bases, the J end by 6 bases, with 13 bases between. CDR3 protein: CASSLAGQPDTQYF. DNA of the CDR3: TGTGCCAGCAGCTTAGCGGGTCAACCCGATACGCAGTATTTT.

The V call is TRBV5-1, the J call TRBJ2-2, with 8 bases fitting TRBD1. V lost 0 bases, J lost 7 bases, and 11 bases stayed unmatched. CDR3 length: 17 amino acids. Looked up from germline, CDR1 is SGHRS and CDR2 is YFSETQ. The CDR3 reads CASSLVGRGLVVGELFF. CDR3 sequence (DNA): TGCGCCAGCAGCTTGGTCGGCAGGGGGCTTGTTGTCGGGGAGCTGTTTTTT.

V and J are TRBV19 and TRBJ1-6; D not resolved. In germline, CDR1 is LNHDA, CDR2 SQIVND (reference sequence). The CDR3 contains 14 residues. The V end was cut by 7 bases, the J end by 3 bases, with 10 bases between. As DNA, the CDR3 is TGTGCCAGTATCGACGGACTCTATAATTCACCCCTCCACTTT. Translated: CASIDGLYNSPLHF.

V gene TRBV18 combines with J gene TRBJ1-3; D ambiguous. V shed 8 bases and J shed 7 bases, with 18 bases lying between them. The germline CDR1 and CDR2 sequences are KGHSH and LQKENI. The CDR3 loop spans 14 amino acids. The CDR3 spells CASRPRVAGNTIYF. The CDR3 DNA follows: TGTGCCAGCAGACCCAGAGTCGCGGGGAACACCATATATTTT.

The V call is TRBV11-3, the J call TRBJ2-7; 13 bases agree with TRBD2. Germline trimming cut 1 base from V and 0 bases from J; bases unmatched to any gene: 6. The CDR3 has 18 amino acids. The germline V gene has CDR1 SGHNT and CDR2 YENEEA. The CDR3 loop is CASSLGLAGGSHSYEQYV. The CDR3 region has the DNA TGTGCCAGCAGCTTAGGACTAGCGGGAGGCTCACACTCCTACGAGCAGTACGTC.

The J gene is TRBJ2-2, the V gene TRBV2; 8 positions agree with TRBD2. The CDR3 sequence is 15 residues long. Per germline, CDR1 SNHLY and CDR2 FYNNEI. The V segment lost 6 bases and the J segment 3 bases; nucleotides outside the gene matches: 6. The CDR3 loop reads CASRSGSAYTGELFF. For the CDR3, the DNA is TGTGCCAGCAGGAGCGGGAGCGCCTACACCGGGGAGCTGTTTTTT.

V usage is TRBV24-1 and J usage is TRBJ2-2, with TRBD1 matching over 9 bases. CDR1 and CDR2 (germline): KGHDR, SFDVKD. With 7 bases clipped from V and 7 bases from J, the junction kept 6 bases outside the gene matches. The CDR3 loop spans 14 amino acids. The CDR3 here is CATRGQGVGGELFF. The CDR3 DNA reads as TGTGCCACCAGGGGACAGGGTGTCGGCGGGGAGCTGTTTTTT.

J is TRBJ2-3 and V is TRBV10-3, with TRBD2 matching over 8 bases. The CDR3 contains 16 residues. Germline V gives CDR1 ENHRY, CDR2 SYGVKD. Unmatched junction bases numbered 9, after V lost 2 bases and J lost 5 bases. CDR3: CAISEDLAGRGDTQYF. Here the CDR3 DNA reads TGTGCCATCAGTGAGGACTTAGCGGGAAGAGGAGATACGCAGTATTTT.

This clone was detected once. The chain has TRBV7-2 and TRBJ1-2; D gene unclear. The germline CDR1 and CDR2 sequences are SGHTA and FQGNSA. Trimming cost V 1 base and J 5 bases, with 17 bases left between them. The CDR3 runs to 16 residues. Here the CDR3 DNA reads TGTGCCAGCAGCTTAGAAGGCGGCCCAGCCCCATATGGCTACACCTTC. Its protein product is CASSLEGGPAPYGYTF.

The V gene is TRBV19, the J gene TRBJ2-7; 15 nucleotides match TRBD2. The trim removed 1 base at V and 2 bases at J, leaving 12 bases unmatched. The germline gives CDR1 LNHDA, CDR2 SQIVND (reference sequence). The length of the CDR3 is 20 residues. The DNA of the CDR3 is TGTGCCAGTAGTATAGGGGAACGGGGGACTAGCGGGAGGCTGACCTACGAGCAGTACGTC. Encoded protein: CASSIGERGTSGRLTYEQYV.

The chain combines TRBV27 with TRBJ1-5; weak D call: TRBD1 (5 bases). The germline V gene encodes CDR1 MNHEY and CDR2 SMNVEV (reference sequence). Trimming left V 3 bases short and J 7 bases short, with 10 bases between. The CDR3 spans 13 residues. CDR3 amino acids: CASSLHKGQPQHF. CDR3 nucleotides: TGTGCCAGCAGTTTGCATAAGGGGCAGCCCCAGCATTTT.

The chain combines TRBV7-8 with TRBJ1-2; TRBD1 agrees at 12 bases. V lost 8 bases to trimming and J lost 3 bases; unmatched junction nucleotides: 10. This CDR3 is 16 amino acids long. The germline V gene encodes CDR1 SGHVS and CDR2 FQNEAQ. Here the CDR3 DNA reads TGTGCCAGCGGGGGACAGGGGGCGAAGTCTGACTATGGCTACACCTTC. Residues: CASGGQGAKSDYGYTF. Full variable domain (rest looked up from reference TRBV7-8 and TRBJ1-2): GAGVSQSPRYKVAKRGQDVALRCDPISGHVSLFWYQQALGQGPEFLTYFQNEAQLDKSGLPSDRFFAERPEGSVSTLKIQRTQQEDSAVYLCASGGQGAKSDYGYTFGSGTRLTVV.

V and J are TRBV5-6 and TRBJ2-1; 9 positions agree with TRBD2. Germline trimming cut 5 bases from V and 4 bases from J; bases unmatched to any gene: 7. The CDR3 sequence is 15 residues long. Germline V gene lookup returns CDR1 SGHDT and CDR2 YYEEEE. CDR3 DNA sequence: TGTGCCAGCAGGGGAGCGGGGGGCCCTTACAATGAGCAGTTCTTC. It is translated as CASRGAGGPYNEQFF.

V and J are TRBV3-1 (or the pseudogene TRBV3-2) and TRBJ1-2, with a weak D call TRBD1 (6 bases). Germline CDR1 reads LGHDT; CDR2 reads YNNKEL (reference sequence). The V and J ends lost 2 bases and 4 bases respectively, with 14 bases between them. The CDR3 spans 15 residues. The CDR3 bases are TGTGCCAGCAGCCAAATGAGCAGGGGTAGCTATGGCTACACCTTC. Its protein product is CASSQMSRGSYGYTF.

This clone was seen only once. The rearrangement links TRBV30 to TRBJ2-1, with D possibly matching TRBD2 (6 bases). Germline CDR1 GTSNPN, CDR2 SVGIG (reference sequence). The CDR3 covers 12 residues. The CDR3 loop reads CARRRGDNEQFF. CDR3 bases: TGTGCAAGGAGGCGGGGAGACAATGAGCAGTTCTTC. The full variable domain, rest sourced from reference TRBV30 and TRBJ2-1, is SQTIHQWPATLVQPVGSPLSLECTVEGTSNPNLYWYRQAAGRGLQLLFYSVGIGQISSEVPQNLSASRPQDRQFILSSKKLLLSDSGFYLCARRRGDNEQFFGPGTRLTVL.

The chain uses TRBV4-2 and TRBJ2-1, with a possible D match to TRBD2 (6 bases). V lost 1 base and J 4 bases, leaving 11 bases between the germline ends. Germline V gene data show CDR1 as LGHNA and CDR2 as YNFKEQ. The CDR3 totals 15 residues. The DNA for the CDR3 is TGTGCCAGCAGCCAAGTCAGGACTAATTACAATGAGCAGTTCTTC. This sequence encodes CASSQVRTNYNEQFF.